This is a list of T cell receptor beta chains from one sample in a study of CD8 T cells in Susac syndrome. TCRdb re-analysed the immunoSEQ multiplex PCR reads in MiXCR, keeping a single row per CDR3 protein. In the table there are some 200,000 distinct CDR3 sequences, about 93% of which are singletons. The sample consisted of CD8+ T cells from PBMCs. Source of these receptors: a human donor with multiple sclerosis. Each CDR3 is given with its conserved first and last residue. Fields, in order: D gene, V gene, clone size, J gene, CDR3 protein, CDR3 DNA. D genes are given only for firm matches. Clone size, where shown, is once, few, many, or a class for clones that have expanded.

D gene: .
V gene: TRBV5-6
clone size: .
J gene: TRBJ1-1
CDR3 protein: CASSLRHHQGWTEAFF
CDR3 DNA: TGTGCCAGCAGCTTACGGCACCACCAGGGCTGGACTGAAGCTTTCTTT

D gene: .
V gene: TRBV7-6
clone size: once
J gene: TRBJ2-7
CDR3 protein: CASSSGQIPYEQYF
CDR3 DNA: TGTGCCAGCAGCTCTGGACAGATTCCCTACGAGCAGTACTTC

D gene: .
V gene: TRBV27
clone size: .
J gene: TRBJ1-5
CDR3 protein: CASSLGGIGQPQHF
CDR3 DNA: TGTGCCAGCAGTTTGGGGGGGATCGGTCAGCCCCAGCATTTT

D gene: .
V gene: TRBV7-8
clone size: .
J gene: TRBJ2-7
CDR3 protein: CASSLGAGVYF
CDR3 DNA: TGTGCCAGCAGCTTAGGCGCCGGAGTATACTTC

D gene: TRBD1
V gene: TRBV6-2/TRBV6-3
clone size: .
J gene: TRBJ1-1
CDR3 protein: CASSLHRGTEAFF
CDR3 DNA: TGTGCCAGCAGCCTACACAGGGGCACTGAAGCTTTCTTT

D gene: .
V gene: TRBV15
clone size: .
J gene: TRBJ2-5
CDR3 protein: CATSGGLGGTKETQYF
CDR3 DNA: TGTGCCACCAGCGGCGGCCTAGGGGGGACAAAAGAGACCCAGTACTTC

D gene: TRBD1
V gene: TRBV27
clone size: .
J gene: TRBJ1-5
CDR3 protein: CASSPFQGASNQPQHF
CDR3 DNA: TGTGCCAGCAGTCCGTTCCAGGGGGCGTCAAATCAGCCCCAGCATTTT

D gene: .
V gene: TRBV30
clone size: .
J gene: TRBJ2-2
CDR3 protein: CAWERGDGELFF
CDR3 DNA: TGTGCCTGGGAAAGAGGGGACGGGGAGCTGTTTTTT

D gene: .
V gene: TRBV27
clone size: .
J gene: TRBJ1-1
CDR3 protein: CASSSGRETLNTEAFF
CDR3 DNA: TGTGCCAGCAGTTCCGGTCGGGAAACCCTGAACACTGAAGCTTTCTTT

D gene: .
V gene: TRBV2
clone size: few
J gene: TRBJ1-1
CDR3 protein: CASSVTNTEAFF
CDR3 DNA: TGTGCCAGCAGTGTAACTAACACTGAAGCTTTCTTT

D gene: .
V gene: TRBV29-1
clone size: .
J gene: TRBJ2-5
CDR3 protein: CSSSEETQYF
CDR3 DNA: TGCAGTTCCTCGGAGGAGACCCAGTACTTC

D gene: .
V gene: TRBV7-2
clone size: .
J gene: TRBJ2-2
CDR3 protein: CASSADFSGELFF
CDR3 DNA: TGTGCCAGCAGCGCTGACTTTTCGGGGGAGCTGTTTTTT

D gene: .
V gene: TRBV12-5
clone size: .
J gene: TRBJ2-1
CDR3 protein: CASGPTGYNEQFF
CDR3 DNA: TGTGCTAGTGGTCCTACAGGGTACAATGAGCAGTTCTTC

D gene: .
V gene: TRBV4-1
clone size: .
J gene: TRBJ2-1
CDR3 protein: CASSQSPGANEQFF
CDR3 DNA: TGCGCCAGCAGCCAATCCCCTGGGGCCAATGAGCAGTTCTTC

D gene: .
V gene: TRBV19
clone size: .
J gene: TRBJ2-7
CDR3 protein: CASSTSAGTPTYEQYF
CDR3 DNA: TGTGCCAGTAGTACCTCCGCCGGGACTCCCACCTACGAGCAGTACTTC

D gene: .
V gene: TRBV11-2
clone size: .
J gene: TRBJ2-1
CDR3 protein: CASSRRVAGGVQFF
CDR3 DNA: TGTGCCAGCTCCCGGAGGGTGGCGGGTGGGGTGCAGTTCTTC

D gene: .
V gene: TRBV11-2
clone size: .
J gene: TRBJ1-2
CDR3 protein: CASSQNRASGYTF
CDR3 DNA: TGTGCCAGCAGCCAGAATAGGGCCAGCGGCTACACCTTC

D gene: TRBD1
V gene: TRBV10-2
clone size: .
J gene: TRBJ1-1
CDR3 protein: CASALGQGNLLDTEAFF
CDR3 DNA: TGCGCCAGCGCGCTGGGACAGGGTAATCTTTTGGACACTGAAGCTTTCTTT

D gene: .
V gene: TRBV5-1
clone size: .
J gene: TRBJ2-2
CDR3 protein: CASKGPTGELFF
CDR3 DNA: TGCGCCAGCAAAGGGCCAACCGGGGAGCTGTTTTTT

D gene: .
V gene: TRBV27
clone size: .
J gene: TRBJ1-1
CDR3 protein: CASSRGSEAFF
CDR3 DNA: TGTGCCAGCTCCAGGGGTTCTGAAGCTTTCTTT

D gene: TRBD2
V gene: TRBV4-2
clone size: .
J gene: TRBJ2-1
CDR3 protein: CASSPRTSGGSYNEQFF
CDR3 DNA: TGTGCCAGCAGCCCTCGGACTAGCGGGGGGAGCTACAATGAGCAGTTCTTC